The 29 T cell receptor beta chains in this list originate from one sample, sequenced in a study of blood T cell repertoires in COVID-19. Sequencing was performed with immunoSEQ multiplex PCR; in TCRdb, only in-frame clones are kept and a portion is missing. The sample lists 200,000 to 250,000 clones, under 90% occurring once. The sample comprised peripheral blood. The source of these receptors is a woman aged 80 or older with acute or convalescent COVID-19.

The V gene is TRBV4-3, the J gene TRBJ2-2; TRBD2 might be the D (5 bases). V dropped 0 bases and J dropped 0 bases, with 8 bases sitting between them. The CDR3 length is 16 residues. CDR1 is LGHNA and CDR2 is YSLEER in the germline V gene. The CDR3 spells CASSQDPGANTGELFF. CDR3 DNA: TGCGCCAGCAGCCAAGACCCCGGGGCGAACACCGGGGAGCTGTTTTTT.

V and J are TRBV10-2 and TRBJ2-7, with TRBD1 identical over 7 bases. V shed 3 bases and J 4 bases; nucleotides not matched to a gene: 0. The CDR3 is 12 residues long. Germline CDR1 WSHSY, CDR2 SAAADI. This CDR3 is CASSEQGYEQYF. The DNA of the CDR3 is TGCGCCAGCAGTGAACAGGGGTACGAGCAGTACTTC.

This chain links TRBV7-9 with TRBJ2-1; a possible D gene is TRBD1 (6 bases). Trimming shortened V by 5 bases and J by 6 bases, and 14 bases separated the two germline ends. Germline V gene sequence: CDR1 SEHNR, CDR2 FQNEAQ (reference sequence). The CDR3 is 14 amino acids. The CDR3 spells CASSHSDRSNEQFF. In DNA, the CDR3 is TGTGCCAGCAGCCATTCGGACAGAAGCAATGAGCAGTTCTTC.

The CDR3 protein is CASSLGAVSSYNEQFF. The CDR3 DNA is TGCGCCAGCAGCTTGGGTGCGGTCAGCTCCTACAATGAGCAGTTCTTC. The chain has TRBV5-1 and TRBJ2-1, with D unclear. CDR1 and CDR2 (germline): SGHRS, YFSETQ. The CDR3 spans 16 residues. The V gene lost 0 bases and the J gene lost 0 bases, with 10 bases spanning the gap.

This chain joins TRBV9 and TRBJ1-5, with TRBD1 as a possible D gene (6 bases). Trimming took 3 bases from V and 4 from J, leaving 8 bases between them. CDR3 size: 13 residues. Germline CDR1 and CDR2: SGDLS and YYNGEE. The CDR3 sequence: CASSEGTNQPQHF. CDR3 coding DNA: TGTGCCAGCAGCGAGGGGACAAATCAGCCCCAGCATTTT. Together with reference TRBV9 and TRBJ1-5, the CDR3 gives the full variable domain: DSGVTQTPKHLITATGQRVTLRCSPRSGDLSVYWYQQSLDQGLQFLIQYYNGEERAKGNILERFSAQQFPDLHSELNLSSLELGDSALYFCASSEGTNQPQHFGDGTRLSIL.

The chain combines TRBV25-1 with TRBJ1-6; no reliable D call. The CDR3 has 12 amino acids. With 5 bases removed from V and 5 bases from J, the gap between germline ends came to 4 bases. Germline CDR1 is MGHDK and CDR2 is SYGVNS. The DNA of the CDR3 is TGTGCCAGCAGTTCCAATAATTCACCCCTCCACTTT. Translating it yields CASSSNNSPLHF.

V and J are TRBV7-9 and TRBJ2-5; possibly TRBD1 for D (6 bases). The CDR3 covers 12 residues. Germline CDR1 reads SEHNR; CDR2 reads FQNEAQ (reference sequence). V was cut by 5 bases and J by 9 bases, with 13 bases left in between. The CDR3 DNA follows: TGTGCCAGCAGCCCCGATGAGGGGGCCCAGTACTTC. Protein product: CASSPDEGAQYF.

The CDR3 reads CASSQVQGYQETQYF. CDR3 nucleotides: TGCGCCAGCAGCCAAGTTCAGGGCTACCAAGAGACCCAGTACTTC. The chain employs TRBV4-1 and TRBJ2-5; TRBD1 is a possible D gene (5 bases). The germline V gene has CDR1 MGHRA and CDR2 YSYEKL. The V end lost 1 base, the J end lost 0 bases, and 9 bases lay between the germline ends. This CDR3 is built from 15 residues.

The chain joins TRBV27 to TRBJ2-5; TRBD2 might be the D (7 bases). The CDR3 runs 15 residues. Trimming took off 5 bases at V and 7 bases at J, with 20 bases between the two ends. The germline V gene has CDR1 MNHEY and CDR2 SMNVEV (reference sequence). The CDR3 nucleotides are TGTGCCAGCAGTCGTCTTGGGGGGGGCGTCGGGACCCAGTACTTC. The encoded protein is CASSRLGGGVGTQYF.

This clone was seen only a few times. The V and J genes are TRBV19 and TRBJ1-6, with D unclear. The CDR3 runs to 15 residues. V lost 7 bases to trimming and J lost 3 bases, with 13 bases between them. Germline CDR1 is LNHDA and CDR2 is SQIVND (reference sequence). CDR3 in DNA: TGTGCCAGTACTGGCAGTATCCTCTATAATTCACCCCTCCACTTT. Protein: CASTGSILYNSPLHF.

The chain links TRBV3-1 (or the pseudogene TRBV3-2) to TRBJ2-6; TRBD2 matches 11 bases. Unmatched junction bases numbered 4, after V lost 3 bases and J lost 0 bases. The CDR3 totals 18 residues. Germline assignment: CDR1 LGHDT and CDR2 YNNKEL (reference sequence). CDR3 loop: CASSHLAGGPSGANVLTF. The DNA of the CDR3 is TGTGCCAGCAGCCATCTAGCGGGGGGACCCTCTGGGGCCAACGTCCTGACTTTC.

The V and J genes are TRBV2 and TRBJ1-5; the D gene is possibly TRBD1 (5 bases). V shed 0 bases and J shed 5 bases, with 8 bases lying between them. The CDR3 has 14 amino acids. Per the germline V gene, CDR1 is SNHLY and CDR2 is FYNNEI. CDR3 sequence: CASSEAGADQPQHF. DNA for the CDR3: TGTGCCAGCAGTGAAGCAGGGGCCGATCAGCCCCAGCATTTT.

The genes are TRBV6-2 or TRBV6-3 and TRBJ1-1; D remains unclear. Trimming took off 5 bases at V and 1 base at J, with 11 bases between the two ends. Germline values: CDR1 MNHEY, CDR2 SVGEGT. CDR3 size: 14 residues. The CDR3 here is CASSREIRNTEAFF. CDR3 bases: TGTGCCAGCAGTCGGGAGATTCGGAACACTGAAGCTTTCTTT.

J is TRBJ1-2 and V is TRBV6-6, with no clear D. From germline, CDR1 is MNHNY and CDR2 SVGAGI (reference sequence). This CDR3 comprises 13 residues. V gave up 4 bases and J gave up 8 bases, with 14 bases separating them. This CDR3 is CASSSSTEQGYTF. CDR3 nucleotides: TGTGCCAGCAGTTCCTCGACGGAACAGGGCTACACCTTC.

The rearrangement uses TRBV29-1 and TRBJ2-1; D might be TRBD2 (5 bases). CDR1 and CDR2 from the germline V gene are SQVTM and ANQGSEA. The CDR3 has 12 residues. V lost 7 bases and J 7 bases, leaving 14 bases between the germline ends. CDR3 residues: CSAAKQRNEQFF. CDR3 nucleotide sequence: TGCAGCGCCGCTAAACAGCGGAATGAGCAGTTCTTC.

The rearrangement uses TRBV2 and TRBJ1-3, with D perhaps TRBD1 (5 bases). Germline V gene data show CDR1 as SNHLY and CDR2 as FYNNEI. The ends were cut back, 4 bases at V and 3 bases at J, with 19 bases in the middle. CDR3 length: 17 amino acids. CDR3 nucleotide sequence: TGTGCCAGCAGTGTGTTGAGCGGAGGGGCTGGTGGAAACACCATATATTTT. It encodes CASSVLSGGAGGNTIYF.

The chain carries TRBV5-4 and TRBJ2-7; TRBD2 matches at 8 bases. The germline V gene encodes CDR1 SGHNT and CDR2 YYREEE (reference sequence). CDR3 size: 15 residues. Trimming cost V 0 bases and J 3 bases; bases outside gene matches: 5. As DNA, the CDR3 is TGTGCCAGCAGCTTGGATTCGGGACTAGGCTACGAGCAGTACTTC. Residues: CASSLDSGLGYEQYF.

This clone was observed a few times. The chain combines TRBV21-1 with TRBJ1-2; the table's D call TRBD1 went unverified against the DNA. TRBV21-1 constitutes a pseudogene. There are 14 residues in the CDR3. The CDR3 loop reads CASSSRTGGYGYTF. The CDR3 DNA is TGTGCCAGCAGCTCTCGGACAGGGGGCTATGGCTACACCTTC.

This chain joins TRBV9 and TRBJ1-3, with 7 bases identical to TRBD1. Trimming removed 0 bases from V and 3 bases from J; junction bases left unmatched: 3. Germline loops: CDR1 SGDLS, CDR2 YYNGEE. CDR3 length equals 15 residues. The DNA of the CDR3 is TGTGCCAGCAGCGTAGAGACAGGGATTGGAAACACCATATATTTT. Translated: CASSVETGIGNTIYF. Using reference TRBV9 and TRBJ1-3 for the parts outside the CDR3, the full variable domain is DSGVTQTPKHLITATGQRVTLRCSPRSGDLSVYWYQQSLDQGLQFLIQYYNGEERAKGNILERFSAQQFPDLHSELNLSSLELGDSALYFCASSVETGIGNTIYFGEGSWLTVV.

The gene calls are TRBV30 and TRBJ1-4, with 7 bases lining up with TRBD1. There are 14 residues in the CDR3. Germline trimming cut 2 bases from V and 5 bases from J; bases unmatched to any gene: 5. Per germline, CDR1 GTSNPN and CDR2 SVGIG (reference sequence). CDR3 DNA sequence: TGTGCCTGGAGTCGACAGGGCCTAAATGAAAAACTGTTTTTT. This sequence encodes CAWSRQGLNEKLFF.

This clone was seen just once. CDR3 loop: CASSQIRTGDQETQYF. The CDR3 DNA reads as TGTGCCAGTAGCCAAATTAGGACAGGGGACCAAGAGACCCAGTACTTC. The V gene is TRBV19, the J gene TRBJ2-5; 9 bases align to TRBD1. Germline values: CDR1 LNHDA, CDR2 SQIVND (reference sequence). V was clipped by 6 bases and J by 0 bases; unmatched bases: 8. The CDR3 spans 16 residues.

In this sample, this clone turned up a few times. The chain has TRBV10-3 and TRBJ1-4; TRBD1 is a possible D gene (6 bases). The CDR3 is 13 residues long. With 6 bases removed from V and 5 bases from J, the gap between germline ends came to 10 bases. CDR1 and CDR2 (germline): ENHRY, SYGVKD. CDR3 sequence reads: CAIRTGENEKLFF. The CDR3, as DNA: TGTGCCATCAGGACAGGAGAAAATGAAAAACTGTTTTTT.

The V and J genes are TRBV28 and TRBJ2-1, with 8 bases fitting TRBD1. Germline CDR1 reads MDHEN; CDR2 reads SYDVKM. The CDR3 runs to 15 residues. Trimming cost V 5 bases and J 4 bases; bases outside gene matches: 7. CDR3 bases: TGTGCCAGCAGTCCTCCGGACAGGGTGTACAATGAGCAGTTCTTC. Its protein is CASSPPDRVYNEQFF.

This clone was observed a handful of times. V gene TRBV5-1 combines with J gene TRBJ2-5; D might be TRBD2 (6 bases). Trimming took off 0 bases at V and 2 bases at J, with 17 bases between the two ends. The CDR3 contains 17 residues. The germline gives CDR1 SGHRS, CDR2 YFSETQ. Here the CDR3 reads CASSLGWAGRRQETQYF. CDR3 nucleotides: TGCGCCAGCAGCTTGGGCTGGGCGGGACGGAGACAAGAGACCCAGTACTTC.

The sample holds a few counts of this clone. The chain is built from TRBV7-2 and TRBJ1-1; a weak D match, TRBD1 (6 bases). The germline V and J ends were trimmed by 2 bases and 3 bases, with 25 bases remaining between them. The CDR3 loop spans 19 amino acids. The germline V gene encodes CDR1 SGHTA and CDR2 FQGNSA. CDR3 nucleotide sequence: TGTGCCAGCAGCTTACAGACCGGGACACTTAGAGCAGGGGACACTGAAGCTTTCTTT. Translating it yields CASSLQTGTLRAGDTEAFF.

The CDR3 region has the DNA TGTGCCAGCAGCTTAACTAGCGGGGGTCCCTACGAGCAGTACTTC. This codes for CASSLTSGGPYEQYF. The V call is TRBV7-2, the J call TRBJ2-7; TRBD2 matches at 11 bases. The V and J ends lost 2 bases and 2 bases, in that order; junction bases with no gene match: 2. Germline V gene sequence: CDR1 SGHTA, CDR2 FQGNSA. This CDR3 has 15 amino acids.

In the case of this clone: Its ends do not fully match the called genes, so a read error is possible. The chain joins TRBV28 to TRBJ2-1; 12 bases map to TRBD2. Germline values: CDR1 MDHEN, CDR2 SYDVKM. The CDR3 has 16 residues. The CDR3 is CASSPTSSGGASLLLF. CDR3 DNA: TGTGCCAGCAGCCCCACTTCTAGCGGGGGGGCCTCTCTTCTCCTCTTC.

The sample holds a few counts of this clone. This rearrangement joins TRBV11-1 to TRBJ1-1, with D unclear. V dropped 5 bases and J dropped 0 bases, with 10 bases sitting between them. Germline loops: CDR1 SGHAT, CDR2 FQDESV (reference sequence). The CDR3 sequence is 14 residues long. This chain's CDR3 is CASSINSMNTEAFF. For the CDR3, the DNA is TGTGCCAGCAGCATAAACAGCATGAACACTGAAGCTTTCTTT.

The chain has TRBV7-2 and TRBJ1-1; maybe TRBD1 (5 bases). Germline-derived CDR1 and CDR2 are SGHTA and FQGNSA. Trimming pared 2 bases from V and 3 bases from J, leaving 10 bases between. The CDR3 has 14 residues. The CDR3 DNA reads TGTGCCAGCAGCTTATCGGCCAGGGACACTGAAGCTTTCTTT. This codes for CASSLSARDTEAFF.